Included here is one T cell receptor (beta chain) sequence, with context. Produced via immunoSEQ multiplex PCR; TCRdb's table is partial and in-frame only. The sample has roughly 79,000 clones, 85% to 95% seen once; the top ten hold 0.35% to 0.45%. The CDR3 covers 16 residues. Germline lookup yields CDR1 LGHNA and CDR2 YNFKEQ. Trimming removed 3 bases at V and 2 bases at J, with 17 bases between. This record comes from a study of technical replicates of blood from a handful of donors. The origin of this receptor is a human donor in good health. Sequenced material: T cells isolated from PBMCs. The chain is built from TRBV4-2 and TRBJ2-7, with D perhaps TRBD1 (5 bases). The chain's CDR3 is CASSQGQAPLTYEQYF. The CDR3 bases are TGTGCCAGCAGCCAGGGGCAGGCTCCTTTGACCTACGAGCAGTACTTC.